The 21 T cell receptor beta chains given below trace back to one sample, sequenced in a study of beta chain features in type 1 diabetes. The authors reverse transcribed all of the isolated RNA, so sequencing captured expressed TCRB transcripts. The assay was immunoSEQ multiplex PCR, and TCRdb's table has in-frame clones only and misses some. The top ten clones hold approximately 2.2% of a sample with approximately 170,000 clones, 7.5% to 9.5% of them seen once. The sequencing input was central memory CD4+ T cells from blood. The receptors stem from a woman under 30 in good health.

The rearrangement links TRBV14 to TRBJ2-5; 15 nucleotides line up with TRBD2. The CDR3 loop spans 16 amino acids. The germline gives CDR1 SGHDN, CDR2 FVKESK. Unmatched junction bases numbered 10, after V lost 5 bases and J lost 9 bases. The CDR3 is CASSDSGLAGGTAQYF. The CDR3 nucleotides read TGTGCCAGCAGCGATTCGGGACTAGCGGGAGGAACGGCCCAGTACTTC.

The chain combines TRBV5-1 with TRBJ1-6; the match to TRBD1 covers 9 bases. The ends lost 4 bases at V and 8 bases at J; junction bases unmatched: 4. The length of the CDR3 is 14 residues. Germline CDR1 is SGHRS and CDR2 is YFSETQ. CDR3 nucleotides: TGCGCCAGCAGCCCGGGACAGGGTCATTCACCCCTCCACTTT. Translation: CASSPGQGHSPLHF. Full variable domain (outside the CDR3, taken from reference TRBV5-1 and TRBJ1-6): KAGVTQTPRYLIKTRGQQVTLSCSPISGHRSVSWYQQTPGQGLQFLFEYFSETQRNKGNFPGRFSGRQFSNSRSEMNVSTLELGDSALYLCASSPGQGHSPLHFGNGTRLTVT.

The gene calls are TRBV7-2 and TRBJ2-7; 10 nucleotides match TRBD2. The length of the CDR3 is 14 residues. Per germline, CDR1 SGHTA and CDR2 FQGNSA. V was clipped by 4 bases and J by 5 bases; unmatched bases: 5. In DNA form, the CDR3 reads TGTGCCAGCAGCTCCGTGGGACTAGCGAACGAGCAGTACTTC. Residues: CASSSVGLANEQYF.

Only a few counts were recorded for this clone. The CDR3 region is CASSSSGNTGELFF. In DNA form, the CDR3 reads TGTGCCAGCAGCTCCAGTGGTAACACCGGGGAGCTGTTTTTT. The rearrangement links TRBV7-3 to TRBJ2-2; no clear D gene. Trimming left V 4 bases short and J 2 bases short, with 8 bases between. The CDR3 length is 14 residues. Germline loops: CDR1 SGHTA, CDR2 FQGTGA.

The CDR3 sequence is CASSYRTTMGNQPQHF. The DNA for the CDR3 is TGTGCCAGTAGTTATAGGACTACCATGGGCAATCAGCCCCAGCATTTT. V is TRBV19 and J is TRBJ1-5; D uncertain. CDR1 and CDR2 from the germline V gene are LNHDA and SQIVND (reference sequence). V was pared by 5 bases and J by 2 bases, with 16 bases between. CDR3 length: 16 residues.

The V call is TRBV5-4, the J call TRBJ1-2; 8 positions agree with TRBD1. The CDR3 contains 13 residues. V lost 4 bases to trimming and J lost 6 bases; unmatched junction nucleotides: 5. Germline V lookup: CDR1 SGHNT, CDR2 YYREEE (reference sequence). The CDR3 is CASSRETGDGYTF. The CDR3 bases are TGTGCCAGCAGCCGGGAGACAGGGGATGGCTACACCTTC.

This sequence joins TRBV11-2 and TRBJ1-1, with D perhaps matching TRBD1 (6 bases). V was clipped by 5 bases and J by 10 bases, with 17 bases between them. The CDR3 is 13 residues long. CDR1 is SGHAT and CDR2 is FQNNGV in the germline V gene. The CDR3 DNA is TGTGCCAGCAGCCAGGACGGGGGGCTGGGAGCTTTCTTT. This gives the protein CASSQDGGLGAFF.

This clone has a count of ten or more. The rearrangement links TRBV4-1 to TRBJ1-4, with D tentatively TRBD1 (5 bases). Germline-derived CDR1 and CDR2 are MGHRA and YSYEKL. This CDR3 spans 13 amino acids. V was pared by 4 bases and J by 8 bases, with 11 bases between. CDR3 nucleotide sequence: TGCGCCAGCAGCCTCGACAGTCGGGAAAAACTGTTTTTT. Protein product: CASSLDSREKLFF.

This clone occurred a few times. The CDR3 reads CASSGPRQGERGYTF. CDR3 in DNA: TGTGCCAGCAGTGGACCTAGACAGGGCGAAAGAGGCTACACCTTC. This chain links TRBV6-5 with TRBJ1-2; 7 bases are a match to TRBD1. V shed 5 bases, J shed 8 bases, and the junction held 14 bases outside the gene matches. Germline assignment: CDR1 MNHEY and CDR2 SVGAGI. The CDR3 spans 15 residues.

The chain employs TRBV9 and TRBJ1-1; TRBD1 matches 9 bases. V dropped 3 bases and J dropped 0; count of bases not matched to a gene: 9. Germline values: CDR1 SGDLS, CDR2 YYNGEE. This CDR3 region has 17 residues. The CDR3 DNA follows: TGTGCCAGCAGCGACCGGACAGGGGAGGGGCTGAACACTGAAGCTTTCTTT. This gives the protein CASSDRTGEGLNTEAFF.

This clone appeared a few times. The chain couples TRBV5-1 to TRBJ2-7; maybe TRBD1 (6 bases). CDR3 length: 11 amino acids. The V end was cut by 4 bases, the J end by 12 bases, with 14 bases between. CDR1 and CDR2 from the germline V gene are SGHRS and YFSETQ. As DNA, the CDR3 is TGCGCCAGCAGCCCGGACAGCCGAGCGTACTTC. Residues: CASSPDSRAYF.

The V gene is TRBV4-2, the J gene TRBJ1-1; 8 nucleotides line up with TRBD1. Germline V gene sequence: CDR1 LGHNA, CDR2 YNFKEQ. The CDR3 extends over 15 amino acids. With 5 bases clipped from V and 0 bases from J, the junction kept 5 bases outside the gene matches. As DNA, the CDR3 is TGTGCCAGCAGCTCCTGGACAGGGATGAACACTGAAGCTTTCTTT. Encoded protein: CASSSWTGMNTEAFF.

This clone has more than one count but fewer than ten. The chain recombines TRBV5-1 with TRBJ2-1; TRBD2 matches 12 bases. This CDR3 has 15 residues. V shed 2 bases and J 8 bases; nucleotides not matched to a gene: 5. Germline CDR1 SGHRS, CDR2 YFSETQ. The CDR3 bases are TGCGCCAGCAGCTTCGGACTAGCGGGGCTAGATGAGCAGTTCTTC. Encoded protein: CASSFGLAGLDEQFF.

The chain recombines TRBV11-2 with TRBJ2-3; 14 bases line up with TRBD2. The CDR3 length is 16 residues. V lost 4 bases and J lost 6; bases outside the gene matches: 6. Germline V gene data show CDR1 as SGHAT and CDR2 as FQNNGV. CDR3 in amino acids: CASSSGLAGAGDTQYF. CDR3 nucleotides: TGTGCCAGCAGCTCGGGACTAGCGGGGGCCGGGGATACGCAGTATTTT.

This chain joins TRBV19 and TRBJ2-7, with D perhaps TRBD2 (5 bases). CDR3 size: 14 residues. Per the germline V gene, CDR1 is LNHDA and CDR2 is SQIVND (reference sequence). Trimming cost V 5 bases and J 2 bases, with 13 bases left between them. The CDR3 loop is CASSPQAATYEQYF. Written as DNA, the CDR3 is TGTGCCAGTAGTCCCCAAGCGGCCACCTACGAGCAGTACTTC.

This clone was seen only a few times. The rearrangement joins TRBV18 to TRBJ2-7; tentative D call: TRBD2 (6 bases). Trimming took 3 bases from V and 5 from J, leaving 11 bases between them. Germline V gives CDR1 KGHSH, CDR2 LQKENI. This CDR3 has 13 amino acids. The CDR3: CASSPGGMDEQYF. The CDR3 DNA follows: TGTGCCAGCTCACCCGGAGGGATGGACGAGCAGTACTTC.

J is TRBJ1-1 and V is TRBV7-2, with 8 bases fitting TRBD1. This CDR3 contains 12 residues. V lost 4 bases to trimming and J lost 9 bases; unmatched junction nucleotides: 4. Germline CDR1 SGHTA, CDR2 FQGNSA. CDR3 amino acids: CASSSQGAQAFF. In DNA, the CDR3 is TGTGCCAGCAGCTCCCAGGGGGCGCAAGCTTTCTTT.

The V gene is TRBV7-3, the J gene TRBJ1-1; D possibly corresponds to TRBD1 (5 bases). The germline CDR1 and CDR2 sequences are SGHTA and FQGTGA. Between the trimmed V and J ends, which lost 1 base and 4 bases, there was a span of 13 bases. This CDR3 has 15 residues. The CDR3 DNA follows: TGTGCCAGCAGCTTAAGAGCTGGGGCGCCCACTGAAGCTTTCTTT. Encoded protein: CASSLRAGAPTEAFF. The full variable domain, its missing parts supplied by reference TRBV7-3 and TRBJ1-1, is GAGVSQTPSNKVTEKGKYVELRCDPISGHTALYWYRQSLGQGPEFLIYFQGTGAADDSGLPNDRFFAVRPEGSVSTLKIQRTERGDSAVYLCASSLRAGAPTEAFFGQGTRLTVV.

This clone was seen a handful of times. The CDR3 nucleotides read TGTGCCAGCTCCCCCGACGGGACTAGCAGCCTCTACAATGAGCAGTTCTTC. It translates to CASSPDGTSSLYNEQFF. The chain recombines TRBV18 with TRBJ2-1; 9 nucleotides align to TRBD2. The CDR3 has 17 amino acids. Germline V gene lookup returns CDR1 KGHSH and CDR2 LQKENI. J gave up 3 bases and V 6 bases, and 12 bases lay outside the gene matches.

In its sample, this clone was seen a few times. The chain carries TRBV4-1 and TRBJ1-6; D not certain. Trimming cost V 8 bases and J 8 bases, with 13 bases left between them. The CDR3 is 13 residues long. Germline-derived CDR1 and CDR2 are MGHRA and YSYEKL. CDR3 residues: CASCSQSDSPLHF. The CDR3 DNA reads as TGCGCCAGCTGCAGTCAGTCCGATTCACCCCTCCACTTT.

The J gene is TRBJ2-3, the V gene TRBV10-1; 12 bases are shared with TRBD2. This CDR3 has 15 amino acids. The V segment lost 5 bases and the J segment 3 bases; nucleotides outside the gene matches: 3. CDR1 and CDR2 (germline): WNHNN, SYGVQD (reference sequence). The CDR3, as DNA: TGCGCCAGCAGTACGACTAGCGGGAGAACAGATACGCAGTATTTT. Residues: CASSTTSGRTDTQYF.